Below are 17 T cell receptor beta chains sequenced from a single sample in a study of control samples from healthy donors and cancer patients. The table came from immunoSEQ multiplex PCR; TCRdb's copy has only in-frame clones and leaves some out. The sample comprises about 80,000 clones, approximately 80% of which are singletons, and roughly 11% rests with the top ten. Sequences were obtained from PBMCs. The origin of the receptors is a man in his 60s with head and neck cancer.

The CDR3, as DNA: TGCGCCAGCAGCCAAGTGGACAGGCCCCCTGGGGCCAACGTCCTGACTTTC. The encoded protein is CASSQVDRPPGANVLTF. This chain uses TRBV4-1 with TRBJ2-6; TRBD1 agrees at 7 bases. Germline values: CDR1 MGHRA, CDR2 YSYEKL. This CDR3 has 17 residues. V shed 1 base, J shed 2 bases, and the junction held 5 bases outside the gene matches.

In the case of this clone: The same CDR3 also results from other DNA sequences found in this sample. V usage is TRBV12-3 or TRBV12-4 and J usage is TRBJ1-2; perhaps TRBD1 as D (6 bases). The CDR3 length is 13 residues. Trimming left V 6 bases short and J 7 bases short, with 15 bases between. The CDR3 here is CASRNTGKSGYTF. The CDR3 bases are TGTGCCAGCAGGAACACAGGGAAGTCTGGCTACACCTTC.

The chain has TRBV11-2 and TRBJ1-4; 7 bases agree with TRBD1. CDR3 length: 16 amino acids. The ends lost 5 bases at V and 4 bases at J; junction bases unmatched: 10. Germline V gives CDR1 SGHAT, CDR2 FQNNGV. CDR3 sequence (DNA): TGTGCCAGCAGCCAGGCCCGACAGGGAATTAATGAAAAACTGTTTTTT. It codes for CASSQARQGINEKLFF.

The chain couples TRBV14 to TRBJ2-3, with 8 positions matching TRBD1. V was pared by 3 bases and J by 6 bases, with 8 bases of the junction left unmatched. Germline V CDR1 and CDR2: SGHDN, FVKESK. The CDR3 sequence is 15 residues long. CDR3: CASSQRTGFSDTQYF. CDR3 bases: TGTGCCAGCAGCCAGAGGACAGGGTTTTCGGATACGCAGTATTTT.

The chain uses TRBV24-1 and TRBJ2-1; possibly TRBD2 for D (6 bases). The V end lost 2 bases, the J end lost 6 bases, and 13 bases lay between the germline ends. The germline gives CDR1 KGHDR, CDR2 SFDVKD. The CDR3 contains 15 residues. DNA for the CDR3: TGTGCCACCAGTGATTACGGGAGTCAGGTCAATGAGCAGTTCTTC. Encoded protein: CATSDYGSQVNEQFF.

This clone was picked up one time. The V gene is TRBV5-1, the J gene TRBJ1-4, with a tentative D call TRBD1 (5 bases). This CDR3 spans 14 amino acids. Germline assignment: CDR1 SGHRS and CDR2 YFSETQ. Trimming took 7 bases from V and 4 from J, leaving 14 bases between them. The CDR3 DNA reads TGCGCCAGCGCCCCAGGGACGCTTAATGAAAAACTGTTTTTT. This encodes CASAPGTLNEKLFF. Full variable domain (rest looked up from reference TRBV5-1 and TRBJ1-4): KAGVTQTPRYLIKTRGQQVTLSCSPISGHRSVSWYQQTPGQGLQFLFEYFSETQRNKGNFPGRFSGRQFSNSRSEMNVSTLELGDSALYLCASAPGTLNEKLFFGSGTQLSVL.

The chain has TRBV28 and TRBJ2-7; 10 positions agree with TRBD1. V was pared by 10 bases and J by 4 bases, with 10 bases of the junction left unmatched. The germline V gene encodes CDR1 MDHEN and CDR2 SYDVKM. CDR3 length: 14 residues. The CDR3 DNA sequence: TGTGCCACCTCGTTGGGACAGGGGACGTACGAGCAGTACTTC. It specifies CATSLGQGTYEQYF.

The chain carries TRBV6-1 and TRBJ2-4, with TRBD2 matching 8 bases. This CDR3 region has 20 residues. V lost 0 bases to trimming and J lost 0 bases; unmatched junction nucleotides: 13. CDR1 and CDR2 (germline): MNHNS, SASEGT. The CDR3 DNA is TGTGCCAGCAGTGAAGCCGGCCCAGCGGGAGTGTTGATAGCCAAAAACATTCAGTACTTC. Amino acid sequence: CASSEAGPAGVLIAKNIQYF.

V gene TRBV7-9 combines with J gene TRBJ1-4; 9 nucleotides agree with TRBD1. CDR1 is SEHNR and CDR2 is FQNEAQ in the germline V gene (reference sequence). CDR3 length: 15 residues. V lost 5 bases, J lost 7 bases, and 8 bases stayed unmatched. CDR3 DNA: TGTGCCAGCAGCCGTAGACAGGGGGAGGGTGAAAAACTGTTTTTT. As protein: CASSRRQGEGEKLFF.

This CDR3 is CASTTRGQGNTEAFF. CDR3 DNA sequence: TGCGCCAGCACCACTCGCGGACAGGGTAACACTGAAGCTTTCTTT. This chain joins TRBV10-1 and TRBJ1-1, with TRBD1 identical over 8 bases. The V gene end was trimmed by 7 bases and the J gene end by 2 bases; junction bases not matched to a gene: 9. From germline, CDR1 is WNHNN and CDR2 SYGVQD (reference sequence). The CDR3 length is 15 residues.

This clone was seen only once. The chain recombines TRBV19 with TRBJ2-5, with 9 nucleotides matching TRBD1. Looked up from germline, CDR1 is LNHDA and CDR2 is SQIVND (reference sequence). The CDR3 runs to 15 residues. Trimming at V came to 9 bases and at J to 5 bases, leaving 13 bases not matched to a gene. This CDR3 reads CASGGTGTARETQYF. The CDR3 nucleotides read TGTGCCAGCGGGGGGACAGGGACCGCGAGGGAGACCCAGTACTTC.

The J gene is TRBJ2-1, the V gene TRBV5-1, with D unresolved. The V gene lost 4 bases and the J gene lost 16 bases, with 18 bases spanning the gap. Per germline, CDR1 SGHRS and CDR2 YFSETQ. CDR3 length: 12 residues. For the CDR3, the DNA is TGCGCCAGCAGCAGCCAACAGAGGACGTTTTTCTTC. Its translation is CASSSQQRTFFF.

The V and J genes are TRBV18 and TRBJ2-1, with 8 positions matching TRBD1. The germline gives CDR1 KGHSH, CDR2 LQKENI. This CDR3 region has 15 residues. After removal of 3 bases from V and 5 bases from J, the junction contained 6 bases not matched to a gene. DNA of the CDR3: TGTGCCAGCTCACCTCGCGGACAGGGCCACAATGAGCAGTTCTTC. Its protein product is CASSPRGQGHNEQFF.

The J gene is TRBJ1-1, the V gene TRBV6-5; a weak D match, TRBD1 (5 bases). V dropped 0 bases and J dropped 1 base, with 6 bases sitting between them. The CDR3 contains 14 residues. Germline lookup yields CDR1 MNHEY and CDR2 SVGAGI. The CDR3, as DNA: TGTGCCAGCAGTTACTCCGGGGGGAACACTGAAGCTTTCTTT. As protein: CASSYSGGNTEAFF.

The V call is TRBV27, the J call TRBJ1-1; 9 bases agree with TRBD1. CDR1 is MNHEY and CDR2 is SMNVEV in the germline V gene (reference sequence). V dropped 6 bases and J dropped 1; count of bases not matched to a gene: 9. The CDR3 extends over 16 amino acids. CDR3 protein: CASSSGQGRWNTEAFF. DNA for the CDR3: TGTGCCAGCAGCTCGGGACAGGGAAGATGGAACACTGAAGCTTTCTTT.

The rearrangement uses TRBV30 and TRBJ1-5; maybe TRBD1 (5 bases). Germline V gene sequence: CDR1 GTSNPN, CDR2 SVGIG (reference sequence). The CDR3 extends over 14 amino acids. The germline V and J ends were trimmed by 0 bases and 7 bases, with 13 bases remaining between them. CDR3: CAWSVAGGSQPQHF. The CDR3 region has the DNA TGTGCCTGGAGTGTAGCCGGGGGATCCCAGCCCCAGCATTTT.

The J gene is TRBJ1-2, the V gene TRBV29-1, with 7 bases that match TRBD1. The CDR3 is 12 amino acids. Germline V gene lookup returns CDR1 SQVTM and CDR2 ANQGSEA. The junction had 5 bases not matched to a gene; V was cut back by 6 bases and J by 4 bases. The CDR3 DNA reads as TGCAGCGTGTCCGGGACAGTCTATGGCTACACCTTC. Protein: CSVSGTVYGYTF.